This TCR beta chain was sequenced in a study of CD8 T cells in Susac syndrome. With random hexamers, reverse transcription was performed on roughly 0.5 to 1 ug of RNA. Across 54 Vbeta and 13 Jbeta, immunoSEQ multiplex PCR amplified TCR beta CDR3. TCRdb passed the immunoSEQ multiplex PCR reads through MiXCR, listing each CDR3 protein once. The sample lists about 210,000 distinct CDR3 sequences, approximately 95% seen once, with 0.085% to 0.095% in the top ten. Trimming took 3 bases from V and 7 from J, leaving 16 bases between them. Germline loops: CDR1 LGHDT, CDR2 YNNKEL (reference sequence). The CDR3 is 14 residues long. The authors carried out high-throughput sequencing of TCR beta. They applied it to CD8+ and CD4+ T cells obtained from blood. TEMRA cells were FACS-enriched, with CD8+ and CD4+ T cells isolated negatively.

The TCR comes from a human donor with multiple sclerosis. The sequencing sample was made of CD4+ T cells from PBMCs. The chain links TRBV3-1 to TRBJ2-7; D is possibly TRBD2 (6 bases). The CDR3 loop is CASSQQRVVWEQYF. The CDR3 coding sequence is TGTGCCAGCAGCCAGCAGCGGGTGGTATGGGAGCAGTACTTC.